A single sample is the source of the 28 T cell receptor beta chains below, sequenced in a study of control samples from healthy donors and cancer patients (dated by TCRdb to about 2020). The library was generated by the immunoSEQ multiplex PCR assay. TCRdb took over this immuneACCESS table, retaining in-frame rearrangements with V and J assigned. Such tables are incomplete; in checked studies, under half of the missing clones stem from an unresolved V gene, and the remainder is unexplained. The sample data list about 79,000 clones, and more than 85% of these were observed just once. The top ten hold over 0.95% of the sample. Sequenced: PBMCs. Source of these receptors: a woman in her forties with lung cancer.

The chain carries TRBV6-2 or TRBV6-3 and TRBJ2-7, with D perhaps given as TRBD1 or TRBD2 (5 bases each). CDR1 MNHEY and CDR2 SVGEGT come from the germline V gene. CDR3 size: 15 residues. Trimming left V 8 bases short and J 0 bases short, with 17 bases between. The CDR3 is CASGSRDGYSYEQYF. CDR3 in DNA: TGTGCCAGCGGTTCCCGGGACGGCTACTCCTACGAGCAGTACTTC.

The chain uses TRBV28 and TRBJ2-1; the match to TRBD1 covers 7 bases. Losses at the gene ends were 8 bases for V and 6 bases for J; bases not matched to a gene: 13. CDR1 is MDHEN and CDR2 is SYDVKM in the germline V gene. This CDR3 has 15 residues. The CDR3 nucleotides are TGTGCCAGCCTTACCCGGACAGGAGCCACCAATGAGCAGTTCTTC. This translates into CASLTRTGATNEQFF.

The chain combines TRBV27 with TRBJ2-2; 9 nucleotides match TRBD1. The V gene end was trimmed by 5 bases and the J gene end by 5 bases; junction bases not matched to a gene: 6. CDR3 size: 15 residues. Per germline, CDR1 MNHEY and CDR2 SMNVEV (reference sequence). CDR3 protein: CASSHRQGGTGELFF. Written as DNA, the CDR3 is TGTGCCAGCAGTCACCGACAGGGGGGGACCGGGGAGCTGTTTTTT.

This sequence joins TRBV9 and TRBJ2-1; tentative D call: TRBD1 (7 bases). The V gene lost 3 bases and the J gene lost 8 bases, with 21 bases spanning the gap. The CDR3 runs to 16 residues. The germline gives CDR1 SGDLS, CDR2 YYNGEE. CDR3 DNA sequence: TGTGCCAGCAGCGGCCGCCTCAGCAGGGGGGAAGATGAGCAGTTCTTC. This encodes CASSGRLSRGEDEQFF.

The chain couples TRBV13 to TRBJ1-2; 7 nucleotides agree with TRBD1. The CDR3 is 13 amino acids. Unmatched junction bases numbered 3, after V lost 5 bases and J lost 3 bases. Germline values: CDR1 PRHDT, CDR2 FYEKMQ (reference sequence). CDR3: CASSVRGDYGYTF. The CDR3 DNA reads TGTGCCAGCAGCGTCAGGGGGGACTATGGCTACACCTTC.

The genes are TRBV10-3 and TRBJ2-2; D is possibly TRBD2 (5 bases). This CDR3 spans 13 amino acids. Germline CDR1 is ENHRY and CDR2 is SYGVKD. The V end was cut by 7 bases, the J end by 6 bases, with 12 bases between. The CDR3 DNA is TGTGCCATCAAGCCTAGCTCCGCCGGGGAGCTGTTTTTT. This translates into CAIKPSSAGELFF.

The V gene is TRBV7-2, the J gene TRBJ2-1, with TRBD2 as a possible D gene (7 bases). Trimming stripped 1 base from V and 4 bases from J, with 14 bases between. This CDR3 contains 16 residues. Germline lookup yields CDR1 SGHTA and CDR2 FQGNSA. Here the CDR3 DNA reads TGTGCCAGCAGCTTAGATTCGGGGGGCCCATACAATGAGCAGTTCTTC. It encodes CASSLDSGGPYNEQFF.

The table lists this clone with a few counts. The V call is TRBV5-5, the J call TRBJ1-1, with 7 nucleotides matching TRBD1. Losses at the gene ends were 6 bases for V and 6 bases for J; bases not matched to a gene: 8. CDR1 is SGHKS and CDR2 is YYEKEE in the germline V gene (reference sequence). The CDR3 has 13 residues. CDR3 DNA: TGTGCCAGCATAGAGGGGGCCGTATCTGAAGCTTTCTTT. It specifies CASIEGAVSEAFF.

The genes are TRBV2 and TRBJ1-2; 9 bases match TRBD1. The CDR3 is 14 amino acids. Germline values: CDR1 SNHLY, CDR2 FYNNEI. Trimming cost V 2 bases and J 8 bases; bases outside gene matches: 6. DNA of the CDR3: TGTGCCAGCAGTGAAACAGGGGGCGCGCGGGGCTACACCTTC. It translates to CASSETGGARGYTF.

This clone was recorded only once. J is TRBJ2-3 and V is TRBV5-8, with D possibly being TRBD2 (5 bases). Germline CDR1 is SGHTS and CDR2 is YDEGEE. This CDR3 region has 16 residues. Between the trimmed V and J ends, which lost 0 bases and 2 bases, there was a span of 13 bases. In nucleotides, the CDR3 is TGTGCCAGCAGCTTGGGCGGTTCGGGATACACAGATACGCAGTATTTT. Protein: CASSLGGSGYTDTQYF. Looking up the rest from reference TRBV5-8 and TRBJ2-3 gives the full variable domain: EAGVTQSPTHLIKTRGQQATLRCSPISGHTSVYWYQQALGLGLQFLLWYDEGEERNRGNFPPRFSGRQFPNYSSELNVNALELEDSALYLCASSLGGSGYTDTQYFGPGTRLTVL.

This rearrangement joins TRBV12-3 or TRBV12-4 to TRBJ2-7; 7 bases are a match to TRBD1. The CDR3 length is 13 residues. Germline trimming cut 6 bases from V and 3 bases from J; bases unmatched to any gene: 5. CDR3 in amino acids: CASSTNRGYEQYF. CDR3 bases: TGTGCCAGCAGCACTAACAGGGGCTACGAGCAGTACTTC.

The chain links TRBV18 to TRBJ1-6; a weak D match, TRBD1 (6 bases). V was pared by 2 bases and J by 6 bases, with 11 bases between. The CDR3 sequence is 15 residues long. Germline CDR1 and CDR2: KGHSH and LQKENI. The CDR3 bases are TGTGCCAGCTCACCAAATGGGGGCCTTAATTCACCCCTCCACTTT. It specifies CASSPNGGLNSPLHF.

This rearrangement joins TRBV5-1 to TRBJ1-1, with a possible D match to TRBD1 (5 bases). Trimming pared 5 bases from V and 6 bases from J, leaving 14 bases between. This CDR3 region has 13 residues. Germline loops: CDR1 SGHRS, CDR2 YFSETQ. The CDR3 spells CASSSHRDSEAFF. CDR3 in DNA: TGCGCCAGCAGTTCACACCGGGACTCTGAAGCTTTCTTT.

The chain joins TRBV5-1 to TRBJ2-1; D is undetermined. Per the germline V gene, CDR1 is SGHRS and CDR2 is YFSETQ. V shed 2 bases and J shed 3 bases, with 6 bases lying between them. The CDR3 is 13 residues long. Written as DNA, the CDR3 is TGCGCCAGCAGCTTTTCGGACTACAATGAGCAGTTCTTC. As protein: CASSFSDYNEQFF. The full variable domain, its missing parts supplied by reference TRBV5-1 and TRBJ2-1, is KAGVTQTPRYLIKTRGQQVTLSCSPISGHRSVSWYQQTPGQGLQFLFEYFSETQRNKGNFPGRFSGRQFSNSRSEMNVSTLELGDSALYLCASSFSDYNEQFFGPGTRLTVL.

The chain joins TRBV13 to TRBJ2-2; a weak D match, TRBD1 (5 bases). Per germline, CDR1 PRHDT and CDR2 FYEKMQ (reference sequence). The CDR3 spans 16 residues. Trimming removed 5 bases at V and 2 bases at J, with 15 bases between. The CDR3 sequence: CASSPGARANTGELFF. The CDR3 region has the DNA TGTGCCAGCAGCCCTGGGGCAAGGGCCAACACCGGGGAGCTGTTTTTT.

The V and J genes are TRBV9 and TRBJ1-4, with unresolved D. The germline V gene encodes CDR1 SGDLS and CDR2 YYNGEE. CDR3 length: 15 residues. Trimming cost V 3 bases and J 2 bases, with 11 bases left between them. Here the CDR3 DNA reads TGTGCCAGCAGCGAGGATGCCGGGACTAATGAAAAACTGTTTTTT. Translation gives CASSEDAGTNEKLFF. The full variable domain, in which reference TRBV9 and TRBJ1-4 provide the parts outside the CDR3, is DSGVTQTPKHLITATGQRVTLRCSPRSGDLSVYWYQQSLDQGLQFLIQYYNGEERAKGNILERFSAQQFPDLHSELNLSSLELGDSALYFCASSEDAGTNEKLFFGSGTQLSVL.

J is TRBJ1-3 and V is TRBV29-1; 11 bases are shared with TRBD1. V gave up 5 bases and J gave up 3 bases; unmatched junction bases: 3. This CDR3 spans 14 amino acids. Germline CDR1 is SQVTM and CDR2 is ANQGSEA. CDR3 region: CSVRTGGGGNTIYF. CDR3 in DNA: TGCAGCGTTCGGACAGGGGGCGGTGGAAACACCATATATTTT.

Concerning this clone itself: Other DNA sequences from this sample encode an identical CDR3 as well. This chain uses TRBV19 with TRBJ1-5; D gene ambiguous. The V gene's germline CDR1 is LNHDA and CDR2 SQIVND (reference sequence). Trimming removed 3 bases from V and 6 bases from J, with 9 bases in between. The CDR3 sequence is 13 residues long. This chain's CDR3 is CASSIGVGQPQHF. CDR3 sequence (DNA): TGTGCCAGTAGTATCGGGGTGGGTCAGCCCCAGCATTTT.

This sequence joins TRBV10-2 and TRBJ1-5, with 7 bases aligning to TRBD1. V dropped 6 bases and J dropped 3; count of bases not matched to a gene: 8. This CDR3 has 15 amino acids. Germline V CDR1 and CDR2: WSHSY, SAAADI. The CDR3 protein is CASSPTGLINQPQHF. DNA for the CDR3: TGCGCCAGCAGCCCGACAGGGCTCATCAATCAGCCCCAGCATTTT.

This clone came up once. The V gene is TRBV7-9, the J gene TRBJ2-7; D is tentatively TRBD1 or TRBD2 (5 bases each). V was cut by 7 bases and J by 3 bases, with 7 bases left in between. CDR3 length equals 11 residues. Germline V gene sequence: CDR1 SEHNR, CDR2 FQNEAQ (reference sequence). CDR3 nucleotide sequence: TGTGCCAGCACAGGGAGCTACGAGCAGTACTTC. Translation: CASTGSYEQYF.

This sequence joins TRBV14 and TRBJ1-2; 9 bases map to TRBD1. This CDR3 spans 17 amino acids. Germline values: CDR1 SGHDN, CDR2 FVKESK. With V trimmed by 1 base and J by 4 bases, 10 bases remained unmatched. CDR3 amino acids: CASSQVGTGYGTYGYTF. The DNA of the CDR3 is TGTGCCAGCAGCCAAGTGGGGACAGGGTACGGGACCTATGGCTACACCTTC.

This clone was counted between two and nine times. The chain links TRBV27 to TRBJ1-1; 7 positions match TRBD1. In germline, CDR1 is MNHEY, CDR2 SMNVEV (reference sequence). The trim removed 4 bases at V and 9 bases at J, leaving 14 bases unmatched. CDR3 length: 15 residues. The CDR3 DNA follows: TGTGCCAGCAGTTCCCGACAGGGAGGGAACGTAAAAGCTTTCTTT. Translating it yields CASSSRQGGNVKAFF.

V gene TRBV13 combines with J gene TRBJ2-2, with 10 bases aligning to TRBD2. The CDR3 is 17 residues long. Germline V gives CDR1 PRHDT, CDR2 FYEKMQ (reference sequence). Germline trimming cut 5 bases from V and 7 bases from J; bases unmatched to any gene: 13. The CDR3 DNA sequence: TGTGCCAGCAGCCCAACCACTAGCGGGGAGGTTAACGGGGAGCTGTTTTTT. Translation: CASSPTTSGEVNGELFF.

The rearrangement joins TRBV29-1 to TRBJ1-2; D remains unclear. The CDR3 covers 10 residues. CDR1 is SQVTM, CDR2 ANQGSEA, per germline. Between the trimmed V and J ends, which lost 3 bases and 4 bases, there was a span of 3 bases. DNA for the CDR3: TGCAGCGTTGATGGCTATGGCTACACCTTC. As protein: CSVDGYGYTF. Variable domain in full (rest from reference TRBV29-1 and TRBJ1-2): SAVISQKPSRDICQRGTSLTIQCQVDSQVTMMFWYRQQPGQSLTLIATANQGSEATYESGFVIDKFPISRPNLTFSTLTVSNMSPEDSSIYLCSVDGYGYTFGSGTRLTVV.

The V gene is TRBV5-5, the J gene TRBJ1-5; D is uncertain. CDR1 is SGHKS, CDR2 YYEKEE, per germline (reference sequence). The V and J ends lost 5 bases and 0 bases respectively, with 9 bases between them. The CDR3 spans 14 residues. The CDR3 region has the DNA TGTGCCAGCAGTCCCACGGATAGCAATCAGCCCCAGCATTTT. This translates into CASSPTDSNQPQHF.

This clone was seen a few times. DNA for the CDR3: TGTGCCAGCAGCTTTGGGGGCAGGGGGCGAAGTCACAATGAGCAGTTCTTC. As protein: CASSFGGRGRSHNEQFF. V usage is TRBV7-2 and J usage is TRBJ2-1; the match to TRBD1 covers 8 bases. Unmatched junction bases numbered 12, after V lost 3 bases and J lost 5 bases. In germline, CDR1 is SGHTA, CDR2 FQGNSA. This CDR3 contains 17 residues.

This clone was detected only once. The V call is TRBV11-3, the J call TRBJ2-7; 7 bases map to TRBD1. This CDR3 region has 14 residues. Germline V gene lookup returns CDR1 SGHNT and CDR2 YENEEA. J was trimmed by 6 bases and V by 4 bases; bases with no gene match: 9. CDR3: CASSYRDREGEQYF. The CDR3 DNA follows: TGTGCCAGCAGCTATCGGGACAGAGAAGGCGAGCAGTACTTC.

The V call is TRBV2, the J call TRBJ1-2; D uncertain. CDR3 length equals 13 residues. V was shortened by 5 bases and J by 8 bases, with 15 bases between the two germline ends. Germline V gene lookup returns CDR1 SNHLY and CDR2 FYNNEI. DNA of the CDR3: TGTGCCAGCAGTCTCGAACTGACGGCGGGCTACACCTTC. Translated, it gives CASSLELTAGYTF.